The present TCR beta chain was sequenced within a study of blood T cell repertoires in COVID-19. Study in general: The samples span acute and convalescent COVID-19 from the United States, Italy and Spain.

CDR1 is DFQATT, CDR2 SNEGSKA, per germline (reference sequence). The germline V and J ends were trimmed by 5 bases and 4 bases, with 5 bases remaining between them. The CDR3 length is 10 residues. Only in-frame clones appear in the TCRdb table, and some are missing; sequencing was by immunoSEQ multiplex PCR. The data show under 300,000 clones, approximately 86% seen once. All enrollees were roughly 18 to 100 years old and from roughly 26 US areas. Assignment of participants to cohorts was predicated upon participant-reported clinical history. The sequence was collected from a woman between 35 and 50 years old with acute COVID-19. Sequencing used PBMCs or T cells enriched from blood (not recorded which). The chain has TRBV20-1 and TRBJ1-2; no firm D call. The CDR3 sequence is CSAPIYGYTF. Here the CDR3 DNA reads TGCAGTGCTCCTATCTATGGCTACACCTTC.